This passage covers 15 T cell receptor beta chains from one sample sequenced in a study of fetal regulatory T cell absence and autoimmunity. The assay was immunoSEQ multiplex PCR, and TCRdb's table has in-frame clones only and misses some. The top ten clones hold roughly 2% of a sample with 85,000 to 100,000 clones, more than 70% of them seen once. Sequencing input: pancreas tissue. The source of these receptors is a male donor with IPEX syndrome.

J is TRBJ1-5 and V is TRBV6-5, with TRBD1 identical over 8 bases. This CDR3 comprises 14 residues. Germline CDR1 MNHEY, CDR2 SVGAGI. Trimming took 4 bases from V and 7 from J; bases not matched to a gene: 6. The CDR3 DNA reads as TGTGCCAGCAGTTTGAGGTACAGGGGGCAGCCCCAGCATTTT. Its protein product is CASSLRYRGQPQHF.

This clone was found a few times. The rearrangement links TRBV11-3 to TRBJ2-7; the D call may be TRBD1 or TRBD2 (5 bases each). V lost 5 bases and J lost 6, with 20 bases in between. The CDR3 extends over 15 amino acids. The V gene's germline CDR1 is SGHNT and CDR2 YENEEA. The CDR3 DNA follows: TGTGCCAGCAGCCCTGCTTGGGGCGGAGGAGCCGAGCAGTACTTC. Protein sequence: CASSPAWGGGAEQYF.

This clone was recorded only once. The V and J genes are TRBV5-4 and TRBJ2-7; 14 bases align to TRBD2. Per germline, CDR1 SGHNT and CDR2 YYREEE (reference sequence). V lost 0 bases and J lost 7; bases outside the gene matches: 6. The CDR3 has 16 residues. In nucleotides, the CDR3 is TGTGCCAGCAGCTTGGGACTAGCGGGAGGGCCGGGGGAGCAGTACTTC. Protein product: CASSLGLAGGPGEQYF.

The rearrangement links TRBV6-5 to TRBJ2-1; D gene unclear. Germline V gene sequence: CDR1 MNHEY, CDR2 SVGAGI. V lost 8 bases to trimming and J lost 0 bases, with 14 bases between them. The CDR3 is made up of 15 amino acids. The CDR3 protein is CASGRDPSSYNEQFF. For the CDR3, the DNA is TGTGCCAGCGGAAGAGACCCCAGCTCCTACAATGAGCAGTTCTTC.

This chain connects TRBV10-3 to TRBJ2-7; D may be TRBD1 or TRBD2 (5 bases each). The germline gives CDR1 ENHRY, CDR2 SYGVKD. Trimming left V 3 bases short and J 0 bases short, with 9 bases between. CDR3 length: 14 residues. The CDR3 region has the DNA TGTGCCATCAGTGAACCAGGGAGCTCCTACGAGCAGTACTTC. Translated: CAISEPGSSYEQYF.

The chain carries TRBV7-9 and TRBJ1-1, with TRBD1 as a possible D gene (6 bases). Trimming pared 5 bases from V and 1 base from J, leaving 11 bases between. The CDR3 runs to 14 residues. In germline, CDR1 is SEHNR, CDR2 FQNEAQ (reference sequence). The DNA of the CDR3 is TGTGCCAGCAGCCCCCGGGGGCAGAACACTGAAGCTTTCTTT. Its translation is CASSPRGQNTEAFF.

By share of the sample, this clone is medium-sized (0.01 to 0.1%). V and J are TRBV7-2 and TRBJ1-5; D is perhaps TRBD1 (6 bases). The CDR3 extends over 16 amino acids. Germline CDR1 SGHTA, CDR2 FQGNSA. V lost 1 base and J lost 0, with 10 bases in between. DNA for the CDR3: TGTGCCAGCAGCTTAGTGGGGGCGGGTAGCAATCAGCCCCAGCATTTT. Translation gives CASSLVGAGSNQPQHF.

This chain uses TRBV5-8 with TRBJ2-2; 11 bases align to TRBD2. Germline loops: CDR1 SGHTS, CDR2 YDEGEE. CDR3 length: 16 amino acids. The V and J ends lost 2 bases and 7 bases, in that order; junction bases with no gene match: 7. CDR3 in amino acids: CASSFGLAGVYGELFF. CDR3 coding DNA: TGTGCCAGCAGCTTCGGACTAGCGGGCGTCTACGGGGAGCTGTTTTTT.

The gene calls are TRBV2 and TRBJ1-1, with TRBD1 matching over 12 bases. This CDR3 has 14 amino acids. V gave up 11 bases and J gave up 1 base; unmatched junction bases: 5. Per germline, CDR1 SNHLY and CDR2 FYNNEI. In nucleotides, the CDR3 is TGTGCCTGGGGGACAGGGGGCGCGAACACTGAAGCTTTCTTT. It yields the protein CAWGTGGANTEAFF.

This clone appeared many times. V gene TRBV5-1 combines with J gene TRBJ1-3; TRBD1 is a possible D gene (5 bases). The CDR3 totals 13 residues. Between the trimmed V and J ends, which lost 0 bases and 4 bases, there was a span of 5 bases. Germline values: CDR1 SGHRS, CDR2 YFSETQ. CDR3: CASSLDRGNTIYF. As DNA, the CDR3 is TGCGCCAGCAGCTTGGACAGGGGAAACACCATATATTTT.

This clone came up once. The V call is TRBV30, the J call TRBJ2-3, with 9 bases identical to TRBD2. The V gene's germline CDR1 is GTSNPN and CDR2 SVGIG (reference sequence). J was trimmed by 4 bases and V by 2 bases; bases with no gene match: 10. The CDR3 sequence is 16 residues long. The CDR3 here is CAWSSGAGGRADTQYF. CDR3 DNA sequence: TGTGCCTGGAGTTCGGGCGCGGGGGGGCGCGCAGATACGCAGTATTTT.

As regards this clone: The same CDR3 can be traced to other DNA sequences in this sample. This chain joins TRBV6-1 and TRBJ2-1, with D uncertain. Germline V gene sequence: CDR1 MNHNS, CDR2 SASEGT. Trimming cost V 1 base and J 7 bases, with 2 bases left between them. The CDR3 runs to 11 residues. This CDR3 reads CASSEGNEQFF. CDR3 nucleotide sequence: TGTGCCAGCAGTGAAGGAAATGAGCAGTTCTTC.

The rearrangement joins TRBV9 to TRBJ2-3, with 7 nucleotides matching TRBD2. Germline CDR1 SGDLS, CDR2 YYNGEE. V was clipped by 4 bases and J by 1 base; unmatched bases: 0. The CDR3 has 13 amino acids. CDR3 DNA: TGTGCCAGCAGCACTAGCGGCACAGATACGCAGTATTTT. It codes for CASSTSGTDTQYF.

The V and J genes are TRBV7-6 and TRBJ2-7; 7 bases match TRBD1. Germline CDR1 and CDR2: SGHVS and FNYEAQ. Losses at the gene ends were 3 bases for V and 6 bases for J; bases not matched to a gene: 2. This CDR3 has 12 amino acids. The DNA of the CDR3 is TGTGCCAGCAGCTTCCCAGGGGGCGAGCAGTACTTC. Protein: CASSFPGGEQYF.

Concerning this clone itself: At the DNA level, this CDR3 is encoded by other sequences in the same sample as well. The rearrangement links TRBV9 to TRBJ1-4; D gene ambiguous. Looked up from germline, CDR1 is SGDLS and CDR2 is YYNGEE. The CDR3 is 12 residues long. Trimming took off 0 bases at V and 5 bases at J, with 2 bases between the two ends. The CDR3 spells CASSVDNEKLFF. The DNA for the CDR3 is TGTGCCAGCAGCGTAGACAATGAAAAACTGTTTTTT.